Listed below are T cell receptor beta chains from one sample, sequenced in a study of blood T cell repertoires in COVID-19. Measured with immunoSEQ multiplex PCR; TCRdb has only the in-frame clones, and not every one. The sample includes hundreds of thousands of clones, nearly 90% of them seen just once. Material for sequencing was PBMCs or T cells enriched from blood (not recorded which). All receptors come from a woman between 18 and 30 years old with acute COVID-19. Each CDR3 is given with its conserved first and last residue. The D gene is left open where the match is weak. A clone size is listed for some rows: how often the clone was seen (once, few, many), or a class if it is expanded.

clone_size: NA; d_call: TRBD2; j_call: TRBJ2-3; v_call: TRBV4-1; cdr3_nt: TGCGCCAGCAGCCTAGAAACCCGGACTAGCGGCACAGATACGCAGTATTTT; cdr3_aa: CASSLETRTSGTDTQYF
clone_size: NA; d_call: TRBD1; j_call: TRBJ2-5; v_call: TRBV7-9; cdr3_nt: TGTGCCAGCAGCTCATCCGGGACAGGGGAGACCCAGTACTTC; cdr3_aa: CASSSSGTGETQYF
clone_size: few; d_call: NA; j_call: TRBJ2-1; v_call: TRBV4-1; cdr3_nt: TGCGCCAGCAGCCCCTCCGGGGTTCGCGATGAGCAGTTCTTC; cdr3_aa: CASSPSGVRDEQFF
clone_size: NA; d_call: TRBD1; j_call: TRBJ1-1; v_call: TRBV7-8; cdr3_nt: TGTGCCAGCAGCCCACGGACAGGGGGAGGCACTGAAGCTTTCTTT; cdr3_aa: CASSPRTGGGTEAFF
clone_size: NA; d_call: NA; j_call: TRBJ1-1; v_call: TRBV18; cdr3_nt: TGTGCCAGCTCTCCCAGGGTGGACACTGAAGCTTTCTTT; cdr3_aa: CASSPRVDTEAFF
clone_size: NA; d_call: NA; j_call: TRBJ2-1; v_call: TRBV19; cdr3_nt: TGTGCCAGTAGCTATCTGTCGGGTCTCAATGAGCAGTTCTTC; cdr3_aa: CASSYLSGLNEQFF
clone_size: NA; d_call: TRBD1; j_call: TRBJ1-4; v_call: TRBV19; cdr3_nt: TGTGCCAGTAGTATACGACAGGGGGAGGAAAAACTGTTTTTT; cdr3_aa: CASSIRQGEEKLFF
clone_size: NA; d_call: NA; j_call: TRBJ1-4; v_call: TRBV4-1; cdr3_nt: TGCGCCAGCAGCCAAGATCAGACCCCCGGCGGTGAAAAACTGTTTTTT; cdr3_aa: CASSQDQTPGGEKLFF
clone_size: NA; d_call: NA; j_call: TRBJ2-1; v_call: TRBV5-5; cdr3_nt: TGTGCCAGCAGCTTGCGGTTTGATGAGCAGTTCTTC; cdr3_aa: CASSLRFDEQFF
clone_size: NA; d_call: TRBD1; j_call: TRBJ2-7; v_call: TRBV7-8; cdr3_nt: TGTGCCAGCAGCTTAAGGCCCCCGGGACAGGGGGCGGGTGAGCAGTACTTC; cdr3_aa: CASSLRPPGQGAGEQYF
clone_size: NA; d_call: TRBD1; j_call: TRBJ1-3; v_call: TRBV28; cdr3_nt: TGTGCCAGCAGAGTGGACAGGGGAAGAAACACCATATATTTT; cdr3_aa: CASRVDRGRNTIYF
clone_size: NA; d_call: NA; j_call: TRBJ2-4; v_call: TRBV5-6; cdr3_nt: TGTGCCAGCAGCTTGGCGGGATTACTAGCCAAAAACATTCAGTACTTC; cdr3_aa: CASSLAGLLAKNIQYF
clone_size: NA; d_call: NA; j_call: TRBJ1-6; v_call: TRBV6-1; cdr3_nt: TGTGCCAGCAGTGAAAGCGGTGGCGGTAATTCACCCCTCCACTTT; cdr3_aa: CASSESGGGNSPLHF
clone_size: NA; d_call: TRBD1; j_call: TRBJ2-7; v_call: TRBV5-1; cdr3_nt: TGCGCCAGCAGCACCGGACAGGGGGCTTACGAGCAGTACTTC; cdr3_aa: CASSTGQGAYEQYF
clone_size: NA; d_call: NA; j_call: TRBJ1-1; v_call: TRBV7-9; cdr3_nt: TGTGCCAGCAGCTTAGTTGGACAGACGAACACTGAAGCTTTCTTT; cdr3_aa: CASSLVGQTNTEAFF
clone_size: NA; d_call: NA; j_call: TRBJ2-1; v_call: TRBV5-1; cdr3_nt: TGCGCCAGCAGCAACCGGGACACCTACAATGAGCAGTTCTTC; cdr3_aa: CASSNRDTYNEQFF
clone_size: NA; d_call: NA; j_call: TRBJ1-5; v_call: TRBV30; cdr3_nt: TGTGCCTGGAGTGCTGGGGCTGAACAGCCCCAGCATTTT; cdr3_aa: CAWSAGAEQPQHF
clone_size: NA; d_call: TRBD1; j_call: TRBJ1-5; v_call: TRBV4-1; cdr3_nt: TGCGCCAGCAGCCAAGGACCGGGACAGCTTAGCAATCAGCCCCAGCATTTT; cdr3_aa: CASSQGPGQLSNQPQHF
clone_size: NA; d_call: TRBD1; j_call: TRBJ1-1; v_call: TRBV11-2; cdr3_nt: TGTGCCAGCAGCCCTCGGACAGGGCAAGCTAACACTGAAGCTTTCTTT; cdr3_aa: CASSPRTGQANTEAFF
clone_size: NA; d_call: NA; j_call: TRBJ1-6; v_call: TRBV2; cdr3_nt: TGTGCCATCACGGGAGACTCCTATAATTCACCCCTCCACTTT; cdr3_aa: CAITGDSYNSPLHF
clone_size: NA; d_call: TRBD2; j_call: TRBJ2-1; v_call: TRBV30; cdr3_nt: TGTGCCTGGAGTGCGCTAGCGGGAGGTGAGCAGTTCTTC; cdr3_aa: CAWSALAGGEQFF
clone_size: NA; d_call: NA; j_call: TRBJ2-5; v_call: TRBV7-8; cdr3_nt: TGTGCCAGCACCTCTAGCCAAGAGACCCAGTACTTC; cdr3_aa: CASTSSQETQYF
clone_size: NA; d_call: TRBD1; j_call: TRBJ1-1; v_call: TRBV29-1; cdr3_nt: TGCAGCGTTGTGGGGGACAGGGAAGCTTTCTTT; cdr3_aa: CSVVGDREAFF
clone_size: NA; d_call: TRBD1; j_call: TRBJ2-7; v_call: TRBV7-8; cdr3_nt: TGTGCCAGCAGCTTAGTGGGTGAGACAGGGATCTCCTACGAGCAGTACTTC; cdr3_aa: CASSLVGETGISYEQYF
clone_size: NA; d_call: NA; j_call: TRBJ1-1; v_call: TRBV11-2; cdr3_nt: TGTGCCAGCAGCTTATCGGGAAACACTGAAGCTTTCTTT; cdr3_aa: CASSLSGNTEAFF
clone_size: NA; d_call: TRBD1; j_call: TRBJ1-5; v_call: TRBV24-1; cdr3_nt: TGTGCCACCAGTCCGGGACAGGGTGCTTTCTGGAATCAGCCCCAGCATTTT; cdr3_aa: CATSPGQGAFWNQPQHF
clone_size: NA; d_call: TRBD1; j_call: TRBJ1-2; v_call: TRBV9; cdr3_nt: TGTGCCAGCAGCCCCGACAGGGTGCCTGGCTACACCTTC; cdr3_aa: CASSPDRVPGYTF
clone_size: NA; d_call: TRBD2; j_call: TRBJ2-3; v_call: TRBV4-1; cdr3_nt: TGCGCCAGCAGCCAAGATAGGGGACTAGCGGGAGGGCCAGCCACAGATACGCAGTATTTT; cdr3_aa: CASSQDRGLAGGPATDTQYF
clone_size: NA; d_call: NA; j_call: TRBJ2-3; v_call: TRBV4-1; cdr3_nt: TGCGCCAGCAGCCAAGTCGGGTCGGGGGTTCCGCAGTATTTT; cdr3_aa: CASSQVGSGVPQYF
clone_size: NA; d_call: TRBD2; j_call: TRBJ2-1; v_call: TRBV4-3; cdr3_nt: TGCGCCAGCAGCCAGACTAGCGAAAATGAGCAGTTCTTC; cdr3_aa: CASSQTSENEQFF
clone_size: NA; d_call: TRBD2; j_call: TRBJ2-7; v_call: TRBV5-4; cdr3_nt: TGTGCCAGCAGCTCAGGGGTCCCGGGACTAGCGGGGAGGGGGCAGTACTTC; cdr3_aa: CASSSGVPGLAGRGQYF
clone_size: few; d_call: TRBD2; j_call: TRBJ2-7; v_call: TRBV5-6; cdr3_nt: TGTGCCAGCAGCACCAATCGACCCTCCGGGGGGTACGAGCAGTACTTC; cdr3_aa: CASSTNRPSGGYEQYF
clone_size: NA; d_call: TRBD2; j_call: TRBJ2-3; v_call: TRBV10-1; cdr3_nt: TGCGCCAGCAGTGACGGCGGGAGCACCAGGGGCACAGATACGCAGTATTTT; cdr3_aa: CASSDGGSTRGTDTQYF
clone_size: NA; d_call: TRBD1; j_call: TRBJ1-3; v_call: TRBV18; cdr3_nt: TGTGCCAGCTCACCGGCAGGGACAGGGCGCGGAAACACCATATATTTT; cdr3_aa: CASSPAGTGRGNTIYF
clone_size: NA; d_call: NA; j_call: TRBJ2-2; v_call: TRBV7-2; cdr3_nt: TGTGCCAGCAGCCCGGCGGCCGGGGAGCTGTTTTTT; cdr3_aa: CASSPAAGELFF
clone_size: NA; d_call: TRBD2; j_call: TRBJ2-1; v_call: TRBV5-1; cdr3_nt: TGCGCCAGCAGAAAGACTAGCGGTAGCTCCTACAATGAGCAGTTCTTC; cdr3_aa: CASRKTSGSSYNEQFF
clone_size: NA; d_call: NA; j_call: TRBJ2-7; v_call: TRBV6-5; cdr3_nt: TGTGCCAGCAGCTACGTGGCGGCCGGCACCAACGAGCAGTACTTC; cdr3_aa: CASSYVAAGTNEQYF
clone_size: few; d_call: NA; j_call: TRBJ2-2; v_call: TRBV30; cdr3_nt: TGTGCCTGGAGGGCGGGGTGGCCCTACCGCGCGAACACCGGGGAGCTGTTTTTT; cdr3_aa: CAWRAGWPYRANTGELFF
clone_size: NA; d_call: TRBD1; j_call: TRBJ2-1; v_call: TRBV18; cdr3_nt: TGTGCCAGCTCACCAGGACAGGGTAATGAGCAGTTCTTC; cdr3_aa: CASSPGQGNEQFF
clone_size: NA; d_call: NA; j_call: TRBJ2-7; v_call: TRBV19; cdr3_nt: TGTGCCAGTAGTAACATTGGGGGCGCCTACGAGCAGTACTTC; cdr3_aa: CASSNIGGAYEQYF
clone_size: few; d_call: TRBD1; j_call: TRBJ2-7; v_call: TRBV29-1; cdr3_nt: TGCAGCGTTGGAGGACAGGGGACCTACGAGCAGTACTTC; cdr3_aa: CSVGGQGTYEQYF